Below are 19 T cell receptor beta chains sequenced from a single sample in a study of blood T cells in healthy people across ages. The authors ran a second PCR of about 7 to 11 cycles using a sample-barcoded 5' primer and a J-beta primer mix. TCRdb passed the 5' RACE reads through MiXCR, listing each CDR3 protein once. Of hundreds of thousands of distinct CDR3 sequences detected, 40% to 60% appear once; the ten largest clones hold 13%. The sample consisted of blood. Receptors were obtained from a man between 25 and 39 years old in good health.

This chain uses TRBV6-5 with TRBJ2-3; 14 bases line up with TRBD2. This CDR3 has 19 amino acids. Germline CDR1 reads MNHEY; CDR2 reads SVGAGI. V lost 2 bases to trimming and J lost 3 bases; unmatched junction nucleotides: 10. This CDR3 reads CASSYRRRLAGGQTDTQYF. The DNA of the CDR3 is TGTGCCAGCAGTTACCGACGACGACTAGCGGGGGGGCAGACAGATACGCAGTATTTT.

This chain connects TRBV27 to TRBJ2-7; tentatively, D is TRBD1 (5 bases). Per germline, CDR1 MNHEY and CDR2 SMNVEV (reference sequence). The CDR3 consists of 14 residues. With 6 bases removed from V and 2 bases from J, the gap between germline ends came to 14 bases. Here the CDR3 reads CASSLQVKTYEQYF. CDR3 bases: TGTGCCAGCAGCTTACAGGTAAAGACCTACGAGCAGTACTTC.

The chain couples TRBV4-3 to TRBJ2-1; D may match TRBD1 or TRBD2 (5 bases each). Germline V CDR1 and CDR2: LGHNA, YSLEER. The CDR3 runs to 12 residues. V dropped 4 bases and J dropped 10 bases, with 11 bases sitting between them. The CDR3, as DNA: TGCGCCAGCAGCCCGGGGCATTCGGAGCAGTTCTTC. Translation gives CASSPGHSEQFF.

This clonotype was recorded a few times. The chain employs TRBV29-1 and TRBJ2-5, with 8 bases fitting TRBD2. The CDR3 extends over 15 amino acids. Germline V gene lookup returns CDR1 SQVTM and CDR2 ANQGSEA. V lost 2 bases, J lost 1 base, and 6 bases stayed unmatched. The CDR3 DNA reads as TGCAGCGTTGAAATTCTAGCGGGCGGCCAAGAGACCCAGTACTTC. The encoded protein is CSVEILAGGQETQYF.

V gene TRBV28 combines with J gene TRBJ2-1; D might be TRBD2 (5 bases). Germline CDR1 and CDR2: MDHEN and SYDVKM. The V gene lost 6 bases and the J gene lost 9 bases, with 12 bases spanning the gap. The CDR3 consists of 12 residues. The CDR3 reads CASSRTVGEQFF. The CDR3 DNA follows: TGTGCCAGCAGCCGGACTGTAGGTGAGCAGTTCTTC.

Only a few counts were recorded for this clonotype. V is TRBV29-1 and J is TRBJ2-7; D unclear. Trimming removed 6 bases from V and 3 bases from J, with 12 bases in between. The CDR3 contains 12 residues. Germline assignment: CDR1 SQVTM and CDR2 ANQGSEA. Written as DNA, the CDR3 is TGCAGCGTCCGCATTCCCCTCTACGAGCAGTACTTC. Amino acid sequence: CSVRIPLYEQYF.

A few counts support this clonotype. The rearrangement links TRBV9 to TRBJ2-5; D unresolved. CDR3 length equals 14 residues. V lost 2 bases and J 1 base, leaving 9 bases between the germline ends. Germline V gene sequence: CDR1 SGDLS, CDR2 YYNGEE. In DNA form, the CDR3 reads TGTGCCAGCAGCGTCGACGTAGGCCAAGAGACCCAGTACTTC. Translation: CASSVDVGQETQYF.

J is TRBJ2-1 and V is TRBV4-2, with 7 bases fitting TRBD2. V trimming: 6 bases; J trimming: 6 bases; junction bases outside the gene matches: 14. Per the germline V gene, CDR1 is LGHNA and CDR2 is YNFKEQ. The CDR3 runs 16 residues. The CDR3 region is CASRGLAGTMGNEQFF. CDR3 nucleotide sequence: TGTGCCAGCAGAGGATTAGCGGGTACTATGGGCAATGAGCAGTTCTTC.

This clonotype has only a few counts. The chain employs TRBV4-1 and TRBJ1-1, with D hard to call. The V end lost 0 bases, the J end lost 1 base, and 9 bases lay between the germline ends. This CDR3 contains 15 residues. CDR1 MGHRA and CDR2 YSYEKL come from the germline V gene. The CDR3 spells CASSQEWYANTEAFF. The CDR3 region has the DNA TGCGCCAGCAGCCAAGAATGGTATGCGAACACTGAAGCTTTCTTT.

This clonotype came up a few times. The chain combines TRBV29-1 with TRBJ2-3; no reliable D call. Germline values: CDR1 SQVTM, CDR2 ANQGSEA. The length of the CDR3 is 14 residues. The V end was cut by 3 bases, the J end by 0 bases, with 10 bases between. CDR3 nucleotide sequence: TGCAGCGTTGATCTCCCCCTTAGCACAGATACGCAGTATTTT. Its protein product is CSVDLPLSTDTQYF.

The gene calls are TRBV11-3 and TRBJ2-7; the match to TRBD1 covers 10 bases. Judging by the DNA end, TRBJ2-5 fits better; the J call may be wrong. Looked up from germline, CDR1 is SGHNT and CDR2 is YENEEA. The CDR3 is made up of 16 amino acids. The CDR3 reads CASSLFSGQGGETQYF. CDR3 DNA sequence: TGTGCCAGCAGCTTGTTCTCTGGACAGGGGGGGGAGACCCAGTACTTC.

The CDR3 reads CASSRDSLSGANVLTF. The CDR3 nucleotides read TGTGCCAGCAGTCGGGACAGTTTGTCTGGGGCCAACGTCCTGACTTTC. This chain joins TRBV12-3 or TRBV12-4 and TRBJ2-6; 7 bases are a match to TRBD1. The CDR3 runs to 16 residues. Losses at the gene ends were 5 bases for V and 1 base for J; bases not matched to a gene: 5.

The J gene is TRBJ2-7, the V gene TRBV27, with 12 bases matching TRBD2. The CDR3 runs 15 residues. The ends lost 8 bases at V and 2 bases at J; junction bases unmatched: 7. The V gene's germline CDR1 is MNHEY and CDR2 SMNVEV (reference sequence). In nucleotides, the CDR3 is TGTGCCAGCCGAAGGACTAGCGGGGTCACCTACGAGCAGTACTTC. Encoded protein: CASRRTSGVTYEQYF.

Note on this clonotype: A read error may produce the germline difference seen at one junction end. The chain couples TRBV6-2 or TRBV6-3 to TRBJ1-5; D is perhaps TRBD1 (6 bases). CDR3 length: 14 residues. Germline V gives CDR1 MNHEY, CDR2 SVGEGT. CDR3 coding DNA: TGTGCCAGCAGCCCGGGACAAAGGAATCAGTCCCAGCATTTT. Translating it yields CASSPGQRNQSQHF.

CDR3 protein: CSARKGTSGGLQETQYF. The CDR3 region has the DNA TGCAGTGCTAGGAAAGGGACTAGCGGGGGGCTCCAAGAGACCCAGTACTTC. This chain connects TRBV20-1 to TRBJ2-5; 15 bases are shared with TRBD2. J gave up 1 base and V 3 bases, and 6 bases lay outside the gene matches. Germline-derived CDR1 and CDR2 are DFQATT and SNEGSKA (reference sequence). CDR3 size: 17 residues.

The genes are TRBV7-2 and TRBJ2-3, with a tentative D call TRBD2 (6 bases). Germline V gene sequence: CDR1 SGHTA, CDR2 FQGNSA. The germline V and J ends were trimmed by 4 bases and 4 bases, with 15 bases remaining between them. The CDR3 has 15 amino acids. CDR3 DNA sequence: TGTGCCAGCAGCTCCCCCCGGGGGATGGCAGATACGCAGTATTTT. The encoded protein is CASSSPRGMADTQYF.

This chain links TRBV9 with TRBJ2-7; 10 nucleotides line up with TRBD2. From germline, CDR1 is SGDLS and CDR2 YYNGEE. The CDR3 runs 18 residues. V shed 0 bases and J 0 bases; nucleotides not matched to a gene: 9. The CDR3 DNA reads TGTGCCAGCAGCGTAGATAGCGGGGGGTTCCCGAGCTCCTACGAGCAGTACTTC. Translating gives CASSVDSGGFPSSYEQYF.

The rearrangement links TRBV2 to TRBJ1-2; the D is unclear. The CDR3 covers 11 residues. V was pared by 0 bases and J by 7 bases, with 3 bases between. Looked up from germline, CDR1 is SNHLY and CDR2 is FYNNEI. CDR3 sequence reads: CASSEATGYTF. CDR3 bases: TGTGCCAGCAGTGAAGCGACTGGCTACACCTTC.

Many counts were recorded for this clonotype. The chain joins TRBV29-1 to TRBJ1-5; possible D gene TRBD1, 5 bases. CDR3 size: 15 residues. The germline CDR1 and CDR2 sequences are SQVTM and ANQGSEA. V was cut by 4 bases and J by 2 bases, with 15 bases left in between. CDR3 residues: CSVGGSRGGNQPQHF. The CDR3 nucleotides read TGCAGCGTTGGGGGTTCGAGGGGAGGCAATCAGCCCCAGCATTTT.